Listed here are 29 T cell receptor beta chains from one sample, sequenced in a study of OX40 agonist ivuxolimab in advanced cancers. Produced via immunoSEQ multiplex PCR; TCRdb's table is partial and in-frame only. Seen here are 55,000 to 75,000 clones, 85% observed once, and the top ten hold 4%. This specimen was CD4+ or CD8+ T cells sorted from blood, taken in a trial of the OX40 agonist ivuxolimab. The receptors here all came from an adult with an advanced solid tumor such as melanoma, head and neck, liver or kidney cancer.

The chain couples TRBV7-9 to TRBJ2-7; D remains unclear. V lost 7 bases and J 6 bases, leaving 13 bases between the germline ends. The CDR3 length is 12 residues. Germline-derived CDR1 and CDR2 are SEHNR and FQNEAQ (reference sequence). The CDR3 region has the DNA TGTGCCAGCAACCACTTAACCGCCGAGCAGTACTTC. Translating gives CASNHLTAEQYF.

Worth noting for this clone: This specimen includes other DNA sequences encoding the same CDR3. This chain connects TRBV19 to TRBJ1-1, with TRBD1 matching over 9 bases. Trimming took 6 bases from V and 5 from J; bases not matched to a gene: 7. This CDR3 region has 14 residues. Germline V lookup: CDR1 LNHDA, CDR2 SQIVND (reference sequence). The CDR3 protein is CASSRTGARTEAFF. Written as DNA, the CDR3 is TGTGCCAGTAGCCGGACAGGGGCGAGGACTGAAGCTTTCTTT.

This chain joins TRBV18 and TRBJ1-1; a possible D gene is TRBD1 (6 bases). Trimming took off 3 bases at V and 3 bases at J, with 14 bases between the two ends. The CDR3 has 15 residues. The germline CDR1 and CDR2 sequences are KGHSH and LQKENI. The CDR3 is CASSPRTAVYTEAFF. In DNA form, the CDR3 reads TGTGCCAGCTCACCTAGGACAGCTGTTTACACTGAAGCTTTCTTT.

The V and J genes are TRBV10-3 and TRBJ1-4; 8 bases match TRBD1. Germline V gene lookup returns CDR1 ENHRY and CDR2 SYGVKD. There are 17 residues in the CDR3. Losses at the gene ends were 1 base for V and 3 bases for J; bases not matched to a gene: 7. The CDR3 DNA sequence: TGTGCCATCAGTGAGTGGGCAGGGGGCGAGGCTAATGAAAAACTGTTTTTT. Encoded protein: CAISEWAGGEANEKLFF.

The DNA of the CDR3 is TGTGCCAGCAGTGCAACAGATACGCAGTATTTT. This encodes CASSATDTQYF. The rearrangement uses TRBV6-1 and TRBJ2-3, with unresolved D. This CDR3 region has 11 residues. The V gene lost 4 bases and the J gene lost 3 bases, with 2 bases spanning the gap. The germline gives CDR1 MNHNS, CDR2 SASEGT.

The V gene is TRBV7-3, the J gene TRBJ2-1; D might be TRBD1 (6 bases). CDR1 and CDR2 (germline): SGHTA, FQGTGA. V was shortened by 5 bases and J by 5 bases, with 25 bases between the two germline ends. The CDR3 loop spans 18 amino acids. The CDR3 loop reads CASSPVSGFWDTNNEQFF. The DNA for the CDR3 is TGTGCCAGCAGCCCAGTATCCGGTTTTTGGGACACCAACAATGAGCAGTTCTTC. Full variable domain (remainder filled in from reference TRBV7-3 and TRBJ2-1): GAGVSQTPSNKVTEKGKYVELRCDPISGHTALYWYRQSLGQGPEFLIYFQGTGAADDSGLPNDRFFAVRPEGSVSTLKIQRTERGDSAVYLCASSPVSGFWDTNNEQFFGPGTRLTVL.

The chain links TRBV18 to TRBJ2-7, with a tentative D call TRBD1 (6 bases). CDR3 length equals 15 residues. The germline V and J ends were trimmed by 5 bases and 4 bases, with 18 bases remaining between them. Germline V CDR1 and CDR2: KGHSH, LQKENI. CDR3 loop: CASSTLGQRAYEQYF. CDR3 DNA: TGTGCCAGCTCAACCTTGGGACAAAGGGCTTACGAGCAGTACTTC. The variable domain in full, completed from reference TRBV18 and TRBJ2-7, reads NAGVMQNPRHLVRRRGQEARLRCSPMKGHSHVYWYRQLPEEGLKFMVYLQKENIIDESGMPKERFSAEFPKEGPSILRIQQVVRGDSAAYFCASSTLGQRAYEQYFGPGTRLTVT.

The gene calls are TRBV30 and TRBJ1-4; the D is unclear. V dropped 2 bases and J dropped 0 bases, with 7 bases sitting between them. CDR3 length: 14 residues. Germline CDR1 is GTSNPN and CDR2 is SVGIG (reference sequence). CDR3 sequence: CAWSSYATNEKLFF. CDR3 bases: TGTGCCTGGAGTTCGTATGCAACTAATGAAAAACTGTTTTTT.

This clone was seen just once. This rearrangement joins TRBV9 to TRBJ2-1, with 15 positions matching TRBD2. V lost 0 bases to trimming and J lost 12 bases; unmatched junction nucleotides: 10. Looked up from germline, CDR1 is SGDLS and CDR2 is YYNGEE. The CDR3 sequence is 17 residues long. The CDR3 DNA follows: TGTGCCAGCAGCGTAGACCCCGGACTAGCGGGAGGGCAGGCGCAGTTCTTC. The encoded protein is CASSVDPGLAGGQAQFF.

The rearrangement links TRBV27 to TRBJ2-3, with TRBD2 identical over 7 bases. There are 14 residues in the CDR3. CDR1 and CDR2 from the germline V gene are MNHEY and SMNVEV (reference sequence). Trimming took 3 bases from V and 5 from J; bases not matched to a gene: 5. This chain's CDR3 is CASSLRLAEDTQYF. CDR3 DNA: TGTGCCAGCAGTTTGCGGCTAGCGGAAGATACGCAGTATTTT.

This chain links TRBV18 with TRBJ2-3, with 8 bases matching TRBD2. The CDR3 has 15 amino acids. The germline gives CDR1 KGHSH, CDR2 LQKENI. Unmatched junction bases numbered 5, after V lost 3 bases and J lost 3 bases. The CDR3 nucleotides read TGTGCCAGCTCACCTATTAGCGGGGAAACAGATACGCAGTATTTT. Translating it yields CASSPISGETDTQYF.

This clone was seen a few times. The chain employs TRBV27 and TRBJ1-6, with D unclear. This CDR3 has 15 amino acids. Germline lookup yields CDR1 MNHEY and CDR2 SMNVEV (reference sequence). V was cut by 5 bases and J by 10 bases, with 18 bases left in between. CDR3 nucleotide sequence: TGTGCCAGCAGTCCGCGCGATGGAGCTGGCTCACCCCTCCACTTT. As protein: CASSPRDGAGSPLHF.

The count of this clone is one. The CDR3 reads CASSDGTGKLFF. The CDR3 DNA follows: TGTGCCAGCAGCGACGGGACAGGCAAACTGTTTTTT. V is TRBV7-9 and J is TRBJ1-4; 8 bases match TRBD1. CDR1 SEHNR and CDR2 FQNEAQ come from the germline V gene (reference sequence). The CDR3 has 12 amino acids. Unmatched junction bases numbered 4, after V lost 5 bases and J lost 11 bases.

The V gene is TRBV7-9, the J gene TRBJ2-1; no reliable D call. Per the germline V gene, CDR1 is SEHNR and CDR2 is FQNEAQ (reference sequence). The CDR3 consists of 11 residues. The V gene lost 3 bases and the J gene lost 12 bases, with 9 bases spanning the gap. The CDR3 DNA reads as TGTGCCAGCAGCTTGGGCGCATCGCAGTTCTTC. Amino acids: CASSLGASQFF.

This chain links TRBV7-9 with TRBJ2-3; the D gene could be TRBD1 or TRBD2 (6 bases each). Germline V gene data show CDR1 as SEHNR and CDR2 as FQNEAQ (reference sequence). V was pared by 10 bases and J by 4 bases, with 15 bases between. The CDR3 totals 13 residues. The CDR3 spells CAKGELAPDTQYF. In DNA, the CDR3 is TGTGCCAAGGGGGAACTAGCCCCAGATACGCAGTATTTT.

V and J are TRBV7-9 and TRBJ2-2; 7 bases are shared with TRBD1. CDR3 length: 15 residues. Germline V lookup: CDR1 SEHNR, CDR2 FQNEAQ (reference sequence). The ends lost 6 bases at V and 4 bases at J; junction bases unmatched: 8. For the CDR3, the DNA is TGTGCCAGCAGACCTTCAGGGGGAAGCACCGGGGAGCTGTTTTTT. As protein: CASRPSGGSTGELFF.

V is TRBV7-3 and J is TRBJ2-3; perhaps D is TRBD1 or TRBD2 (5 bases each). This CDR3 spans 15 amino acids. The V gene lost 5 bases and the J gene lost 9 bases, with 21 bases spanning the gap. Germline V gives CDR1 SGHTA, CDR2 FQGTGA. The DNA of the CDR3 is TGTGCCAGCAGCGCGGATCCGGGGCTAAGTGGCACGCAGTATTTT. Amino acid sequence: CASSADPGLSGTQYF.

The genes are TRBV30 and TRBJ2-7; D ambiguous. There are 12 residues in the CDR3. V lost 3 bases to trimming and J lost 0 bases, with 6 bases between them. The germline V gene has CDR1 GTSNPN and CDR2 SVGIG (reference sequence). The CDR3 DNA is TGTGCCTGGAGCCCTATCTCCTACGAGCAGTACTTC. Its protein product is CAWSPISYEQYF.

The chain is built from TRBV7-2 and TRBJ1-5; 7 bases map to TRBD1. In germline, CDR1 is SGHTA, CDR2 FQGNSA. Trimming took 4 bases from V and 4 from J; bases not matched to a gene: 7. This CDR3 comprises 15 residues. CDR3 nucleotide sequence: TGTGCCAGCAGCTCGCGACAGGGTGGAAATCAGCCCCAGCATTTT. Translation gives CASSSRQGGNQPQHF.

The chain carries TRBV7-2 and TRBJ1-4; D is ambiguous. Trimming pared 7 bases from V and 4 bases from J, leaving 13 bases between. The CDR3 is 14 residues long. The germline V gene has CDR1 SGHTA and CDR2 FQGNSA. The DNA for the CDR3 is TGTGCCAGCAAACTGACCGAGTTTAATGAAAAACTGTTTTTT. This codes for CASKLTEFNEKLFF.

J is TRBJ2-7 and V is TRBV14, with TRBD2 matching over 8 bases. Germline CDR1 and CDR2: SGHDN and FVKESK. J gave up 5 bases and V 1 base, and 13 bases lay outside the gene matches. There are 17 residues in the CDR3. Written as DNA, the CDR3 is TGTGCCAGCAGCCAAGTCCTCCGAAGGACTAGCCTCGACGAGCAGTACTTC. Translated, it gives CASSQVLRRTSLDEQYF.

The V gene is TRBV6-4, the J gene TRBJ1-5, with 11 positions matching TRBD1. Trimming removed 4 bases from V and 6 bases from J; junction bases left unmatched: 2. CDR3 size: 14 residues. Germline lookup yields CDR1 MRHNA and CDR2 SNTAGT. This chain's CDR3 is CASSAGTGGQPQHF. The DNA of the CDR3 is TGTGCCAGCAGTGCCGGGACAGGGGGTCAGCCCCAGCATTTT.

This chain links TRBV6-1 with TRBJ2-3, with 7 bases aligning to TRBD2. With 3 bases clipped from V and 0 bases from J, the junction kept 0 bases outside the gene matches. The CDR3 runs to 14 residues. CDR1 MNHNS and CDR2 SASEGT come from the germline V gene. The CDR3 spells CASSDSGSTDTQYF. The CDR3 nucleotides read TGTGCCAGCAGTGATAGCGGGAGCACAGATACGCAGTATTTT.

The rearrangement links TRBV6-5 to TRBJ2-2; no definite D call. The CDR3 consists of 14 residues. Trimming pared 6 bases from V and 6 bases from J, leaving 14 bases between. Germline V CDR1 and CDR2: MNHEY, SVGAGI. Here the CDR3 reads CASRQESEAGELFF. CDR3 nucleotides: TGTGCCAGCAGGCAGGAAAGCGAGGCCGGGGAGCTGTTTTTT.

The genes are TRBV19 and TRBJ2-7, with 9 bases identical to TRBD2. This CDR3 is built from 15 residues. In germline, CDR1 is LNHDA, CDR2 SQIVND (reference sequence). Trimming took 4 bases from V and 2 from J; bases not matched to a gene: 6. In nucleotides, the CDR3 is TGTGCCAGTAGTAGGGGACCTAGCGGGACCTACGAGCAGTACTTC. It translates to CASSRGPSGTYEQYF.

The chain is built from TRBV30 and TRBJ2-7, with 9 bases lining up with TRBD1. The CDR3 contains 15 residues. Germline V lookup: CDR1 GTSNPN, CDR2 SVGIG (reference sequence). J lost 5 bases, V lost 7 bases, and 15 bases had no gene match. The CDR3 sequence is CASLSSVTGGDEQYF. The DNA for the CDR3 is TGTGCCTCCCTCTCATCCGTAACAGGGGGCGACGAGCAGTACTTC. The full variable domain, with the rest looked up from reference TRBV30 and TRBJ2-7, is SQTIHQWPATLVQPVGSPLSLECTVEGTSNPNLYWYRQAAGRGLQLLFYSVGIGQISSEVPQNLSASRPQDRQFILSSKKLLLSDSGFYLCASLSSVTGGDEQYFGPGTRLTVT.

This chain joins TRBV6-5 and TRBJ2-2; 9 nucleotides line up with TRBD1. Trimming took 6 bases from V and 4 from J; bases not matched to a gene: 6. The CDR3 is 15 amino acids. Germline CDR1 reads MNHEY; CDR2 reads SVGAGI. In DNA, the CDR3 is TGTGCCAGCAGAGAGACAGGGGGTGGCACCGGGGAGCTGTTTTTT. As protein: CASRETGGGTGELFF.

The chain combines TRBV10-3 with TRBJ2-1; perhaps TRBD2 as D (6 bases). The germline CDR1 and CDR2 sequences are ENHRY and SYGVKD. This CDR3 has 14 residues. Trimming removed 10 bases from V and 4 bases from J, with 17 bases in between. The DNA of the CDR3 is TGTGCCACCCGTTCGGGGGAGAGTTACAATGAGCAGTTCTTC. It yields the protein CATRSGESYNEQFF.

The rearrangement uses TRBV27 and TRBJ2-3; no firm D call. The CDR3 spans 11 residues. V shed 8 bases and J shed 3 bases, with 6 bases lying between them. Germline V lookup: CDR1 MNHEY, CDR2 SMNVEV (reference sequence). CDR3 bases: TGTGCCAGCGCGGAGACAGATACGCAGTATTTT. This sequence encodes CASAETDTQYF.